This paragraph reports one T cell receptor beta chain. The data were obtained in a study of blood T cell repertoires in COVID-19. Looking at the study overall: There were acute and convalescent COVID-19 samples, and they came from the United States, Italy and Spain. T cells, B-cell-depleted T cells, or PBMCs supplied cDNA or gDNA.

Germline loops: CDR1 MRHNA, CDR2 SNTAGT. This CDR3 has 13 residues. V gave up 3 bases and J gave up 8 bases, with 11 bases separating them. As processed by the authors: By means of reference gene primer amplification, nucleated cell counts were estimated. The data were produced by immunoSEQ multiplex PCR, yet TCRdb's version contains in-frame clones alone and is incomplete. V and J calls and clone size are as listed in that table; D and trimming were resolved from the DNA. The profile shows about 81,000 clones, around 88% of them singletons. This rearrangement joins TRBV6-4 to TRBJ2-1; D is unclear. This receptor was taken from a woman aged 80 or over with acute or convalescent COVID-19. The specimen was peripheral blood. CDR3 amino acids: CASSESPNHEQFF. The CDR3 DNA is TGTGCCAGCAGTGAGAGTCCTAACCATGAGCAGTTCTTC.